This TCR beta chain was profiled in a study of shared clonotypes between healthy human individuals. Study-level information: Participating donors consisted of a couple of women and a few men aged 18 to 49.

CDR3 size: 14 residues. Germline CDR1 is LNHDA and CDR2 is SQIVND (reference sequence). V was shortened by 7 bases and J by 5 bases, with 17 bases between the two germline ends. CD45RO-negative CD8 cells positively selected for CCR7 made up the naive population, which excluded terminally differentiated effector memory CD45RA+ cells. The assay was immunoSEQ multiplex PCR, and TCRdb's table has in-frame clones only and misses some. The data show more than 2 million clones, about 95% seen once. Sequencing was done on a sample of naive CD8+ T cells sorted from blood. V usage is TRBV19 and J usage is TRBJ2-5, with D tentatively TRBD1 or TRBD2 (5 bases each). The source of this sequence is a man aged 18 to 29 in good health. As DNA, the CDR3 is TGTGCCAGTACCAAGACACCGTGGGGGGAGACCCAGTACTTC. It yields the protein CASTKTPWGETQYF.